The 31 T cell receptor beta chains given below trace back to one sample, sequenced in a study of blood T cell repertoires in COVID-19. Generated by immunoSEQ multiplex PCR, the TCRdb table keeps only in-frame clones and is missing some. This table holds 45,000 to 65,000 clones, more than 80% found once. The sequenced sample consisted of peripheral blood. The receptors originated from an older woman with acute or convalescent COVID-19.

V gene TRBV5-1 combines with J gene TRBJ2-7; D remains unclear. V gave up 0 bases and J gave up 4 bases, with 11 bases separating them. Germline CDR1 and CDR2: SGHRS and YFSETQ. The length of the CDR3 is 14 residues. The CDR3 reads CASSLAAGMYEQYF. DNA of the CDR3: TGCGCCAGCAGCTTGGCGGCAGGAATGTACGAGCAGTACTTC.

This chain connects TRBV6-6 to TRBJ2-1, with a possible D match to TRBD2 (7 bases). CDR3 size: 17 residues. The V end was cut by 5 bases, the J end by 0 bases, with 17 bases between. CDR1 MNHNY and CDR2 SVGAGI come from the germline V gene (reference sequence). The CDR3 DNA reads as TGTGCCAGCAGTCCGAGGGGAGGGGGAGCCTCCTACAATGAGCAGTTCTTC. This encodes CASSPRGGGASYNEQFF.

The V gene is TRBV5-1, the J gene TRBJ2-3; the D is unclear. Germline CDR1 reads SGHRS; CDR2 reads YFSETQ. The CDR3 length is 11 residues. V gave up 2 bases and J gave up 6 bases, with 4 bases separating them. The chain's CDR3 is CASSFMDTQYF. CDR3 sequence (DNA): TGCGCCAGCAGCTTTATGGATACGCAGTATTTT.

This clone turned up a few times. The chain couples TRBV5-1 to TRBJ2-5, with 13 positions matching TRBD2. The CDR3 is 17 residues long. The V and J ends lost 6 bases and 2 bases, in that order; junction bases with no gene match: 10. CDR1 and CDR2 (germline): SGHRS, YFSETQ. This CDR3 is CASTPVVGLAGQETQYF. CDR3 DNA sequence: TGCGCCAGCACCCCGGTGGTGGGACTAGCGGGGCAAGAGACCCAGTACTTC.

The V call is TRBV7-9, the J call TRBJ2-2, with D possibly matching TRBD1 (6 bases). This CDR3 comprises 15 residues. Germline values: CDR1 SEHNR, CDR2 FQNEAQ (reference sequence). V lost 5 bases, J lost 2 bases, and 12 bases lay in between. The CDR3: CASSEQGQNTGELFF. CDR3 bases: TGTGCCAGCAGCGAGCAGGGACAAAACACCGGGGAGCTGTTTTTT. The whole variable domain, filled in from reference TRBV7-9 and TRBJ2-2, reads DTGVSQNPRHKITKRGQNVTFRCDPISEHNRLYWYRQTLGQGPEFLTYFQNEAQLEKSRLLSDRFSAERPKGSFSTLEIQRTEQGDSAMYLCASSEQGQNTGELFFGEGSRLTVL.

Of note for this clone: A junction end diverges from the germline sequence, so it may reflect a read error. The chain is built from TRBV11-3 and TRBJ2-7, with 8 bases lining up with TRBD1. The CDR3 length is 17 residues. The V gene's germline CDR1 is SGHNT and CDR2 YENEEA. CDR3 in amino acids: CASSVDYVDRESYEQYF. Written as DNA, the CDR3 is TGTGCCAGCAGCGTAGATTACGTGGACAGGGAATCGTACGAGCAGTACTTC.

The CDR3 bases are TGCAGCGTTAATACACCACAGGGGACCGGAGGCTACACCTTC. It translates to CSVNTPQGTGGYTF. The chain joins TRBV29-1 to TRBJ1-2; 7 bases agree with TRBD1. CDR3 length: 14 amino acids. J was trimmed by 8 bases and V by 5 bases; bases with no gene match: 14. Germline assignment: CDR1 SQVTM and CDR2 ANQGSEA. The variable domain in full, completed from reference TRBV29-1 and TRBJ1-2, reads SAVISQKPSRDICQRGTSLTIQCQVDSQVTMMFWYRQQPGQSLTLIATANQGSEATYESGFVIDKFPISRPNLTFSTLTVSNMSPEDSSIYLCSVNTPQGTGGYTFGSGTRLTVV.

This chain connects TRBV11-3 to TRBJ2-1, with TRBD2 identical over 13 bases. Germline V gives CDR1 SGHNT, CDR2 YENEEA. The CDR3 is 17 amino acids. V shed 0 bases and J 5 bases; nucleotides not matched to a gene: 4. DNA for the CDR3: TGTGCCAGCAGCTTAGATAAGGGACTAGCGGGGAACAATGAGCAGTTCTTC. Translation: CASSLDKGLAGNNEQFF. Supplemented by reference TRBV11-3 and TRBJ2-1, the full variable domain reads EAGVVQSPRYKIIEKKQPVAFWCNPISGHNTLYWYLQNLGQGPELLIRYENEEAVDDSQLPKDRFSAERLKGVDSTLKIQPAELGDSAVYLCASSLDKGLAGNNEQFFGPGTRLTVL.

The CDR3 region has the DNA TGCGCCAGCAACAGAGGAGGGAGCACAGATACGCAGTATTTT. Translating it yields CASNRGGSTDTQYF. This chain connects TRBV5-1 to TRBJ2-3; possibly TRBD2 for D (6 bases). There are 14 residues in the CDR3. V was pared by 6 bases and J by 0 bases, with 11 bases between. Per the germline V gene, CDR1 is SGHRS and CDR2 is YFSETQ.

The chain uses TRBV24-1 and TRBJ1-2; D gene ambiguous. Trimming pared 4 bases from V and 4 bases from J, leaving 9 bases between. The CDR3 has 13 amino acids. Per the germline V gene, CDR1 is KGHDR and CDR2 is SFDVKD. The CDR3 loop is CATSDSHTYGYTF. The CDR3, as DNA: TGTGCCACCAGTGACTCCCACACCTATGGCTACACCTTC.

Written as DNA, the CDR3 is TGTGCCAGCAGCTTAGGGACAGGGCCTGAGACCCAGTACTTC. This translates into CASSLGTGPETQYF. V usage is TRBV7-2 and J usage is TRBJ2-5, with 8 bases matching TRBD1. The CDR3 loop spans 14 amino acids. The V and J ends lost 1 base and 5 bases, in that order; junction bases with no gene match: 3. The germline gives CDR1 SGHTA, CDR2 FQGNSA.

The chain joins TRBV23-1 to TRBJ2-7, with TRBD1 matching 7 bases. Being an ORF, TRBV23-1 has a function that is uncertain. The CDR3 has 21 amino acids. Trimming took 4 bases from V and 2 from J; bases not matched to a gene: 26. The CDR3 bases are TGCGCCAGCAGTCGGGGCCCCCCCTCGGGACAGACAACTGCTACTCCCTACGAGCAGTACTTC. Its translation is CASSRGPPSGQTTATPYEQYF.

The count of this clone is one. The rearrangement uses TRBV6-5 and TRBJ2-3, with D perhaps TRBD2 (5 bases). Germline V gene lookup returns CDR1 MNHEY and CDR2 SVGAGI. This CDR3 region has 15 residues. V was cut by 6 bases and J by 1 base, with 14 bases left in between. CDR3 in amino acids: CASSLVSGGTDTQYF. The CDR3 DNA reads TGTGCCAGCAGCCTAGTGAGCGGCGGCACAGATACGCAGTATTTT.

This clone has a handful of counts. The J gene is TRBJ2-1, the V gene TRBV6-4; 13 bases map to TRBD2. V lost 3 bases and J lost 9; bases outside the gene matches: 5. The CDR3 sequence is 15 residues long. Germline CDR1 reads MRHNA; CDR2 reads SNTAGT. CDR3 sequence (DNA): TGTGCCAGCAGTGAGGGGACTAGCGGGATTCGTGAGCAGTTCTTC. This translates into CASSEGTSGIREQFF.

The V call is TRBV6-5, the J call TRBJ2-2, with 7 bases matching TRBD2. Trimming at V came to 9 bases and at J to 5 bases, leaving 9 bases not matched to a gene. CDR3 size: 14 residues. Germline CDR1 and CDR2: MNHEY and SVGAGI. The CDR3 sequence is CASEWRGGTGELFF. In DNA, the CDR3 is TGTGCCAGTGAGTGGAGGGGAGGGACCGGGGAGCTGTTTTTT.

This rearrangement joins TRBV6-5 to TRBJ1-1; a weak D match, TRBD1 (5 bases). V shed 7 bases and J shed 5 bases, with 14 bases lying between them. Germline-derived CDR1 and CDR2 are MNHEY and SVGAGI. CDR3 size: 13 residues. Here the CDR3 reads CASTGHSETEAFF. The CDR3, as DNA: TGTGCCAGCACCGGACATTCCGAGACTGAAGCTTTCTTT.

The chain employs TRBV7-2 and TRBJ2-3, with a tentative D call TRBD2 (6 bases). From germline, CDR1 is SGHTA and CDR2 FQGNSA. CDR3 size: 14 residues. The V and J ends lost 8 bases and 1 base respectively, with 13 bases between them. CDR3 protein: CASRGKSGTDTQYF. In nucleotides, the CDR3 is TGTGCCAGCCGGGGGAAGTCCGGCACAGATACGCAGTATTTT. Using reference TRBV7-2 and TRBJ2-3 for the parts outside the CDR3, the full variable domain is GAGVSQSPSNKVTEKGKDVELRCDPISGHTALYWYRQSLGQGLEFLIYFQGNSAPDKSGLPSDRFSAERTGGSVSTLTIQRTQQEDSAVYLCASRGKSGTDTQYFGPGTRLTVL.

The V call is TRBV6-4, the J call TRBJ2-1; 11 bases fit TRBD1. The J segment lost 7 bases and the V segment lost 6 bases, leaving 8 bases of the junction unmatched. CDR3 length: 15 amino acids. From germline, CDR1 is MRHNA and CDR2 SNTAGT. CDR3 protein: CASRKDRGLNNEQFF. Written as DNA, the CDR3 is TGTGCCAGCAGGAAGGACAGGGGGCTTAATAATGAGCAGTTCTTC.

In its sample, this clone was seen once. CDR3: CASSQGTSGVNTGELFF. CDR3 DNA sequence: TGTGCCAGCAGCCAAGGGACTAGCGGGGTGAACACCGGGGAGCTGTTTTTT. The chain carries TRBV4-2 and TRBJ2-2; 12 bases fit TRBD2. In germline, CDR1 is LGHNA, CDR2 YNFKEQ. Losses at the gene ends were 1 base for V and 1 base for J; bases not matched to a gene: 1. The CDR3 is 17 amino acids.

This clone was observed a handful of times. V gene TRBV6-1 combines with J gene TRBJ1-1; 8 bases fit TRBD1. The CDR3 is 15 residues long. CDR1 is MNHNS and CDR2 is SASEGT in the germline V gene. Germline trimming cut 3 bases from V and 3 bases from J; bases unmatched to any gene: 6. As DNA, the CDR3 is TGTGCCAGCAGTGACAGGGGGCGCGTATACACTGAAGCTTTCTTT. Translating it yields CASSDRGRVYTEAFF.

This rearrangement joins TRBV6-5 to TRBJ1-5; D call uncertain. Germline V CDR1 and CDR2: MNHEY, SVGAGI. The CDR3 length is 13 residues. The germline V and J ends were trimmed by 6 bases and 3 bases, with 9 bases remaining between them. Here the CDR3 reads CASSEVLNQPQHF. DNA for the CDR3: TGTGCCAGCAGCGAGGTCCTCAATCAGCCCCAGCATTTT.

The gene calls are TRBV27 and TRBJ1-5, with 7 bases matching TRBD1. The junction had 5 bases not matched to a gene; V was cut back by 4 bases and J by 5 bases. The CDR3 has 14 amino acids. Germline V gene lookup returns CDR1 MNHEY and CDR2 SMNVEV (reference sequence). The CDR3: CASSSTGAHQPQHF. The CDR3 DNA follows: TGTGCCAGCAGTTCTACAGGGGCCCATCAGCCCCAGCATTTT.

The chain employs TRBV5-1 and TRBJ1-3; D not certain. CDR3 length: 16 amino acids. Trimming left V 1 base short and J 1 base short, with 12 bases between. CDR1 and CDR2 from the germline V gene are SGHRS and YFSETQ. CDR3 sequence: CASSLWSQASGNTIYF. The CDR3 region has the DNA TGCGCCAGCAGCTTGTGGTCTCAGGCTTCTGGAAACACCATATATTTT. Looking up the rest from reference TRBV5-1 and TRBJ1-3 gives the full variable domain: KAGVTQTPRYLIKTRGQQVTLSCSPISGHRSVSWYQQTPGQGLQFLFEYFSETQRNKGNFPGRFSGRQFSNSRSEMNVSTLELGDSALYLCASSLWSQASGNTIYFGEGSWLTVV.

CDR3 protein: CASSPPSLQGLLIATNEKLFF. Written as DNA, the CDR3 is TGTGCCAGCTCACCACCGTCTTTACAGGGGCTTTTAATTGCAACTAATGAAAAACTGTTTTTT. The genes are TRBV18 and TRBJ1-4; 7 positions agree with TRBD1. The CDR3 consists of 21 residues. Trimming cost V 0 bases and J 0 bases; bases outside gene matches: 16. Germline V CDR1 and CDR2: KGHSH, LQKENI.

This chain uses TRBV7-8 with TRBJ2-5, with TRBD1 identical over 7 bases. The CDR3 runs to 16 residues. V lost 0 bases, J lost 5 bases, and 9 bases stayed unmatched. The germline V gene has CDR1 SGHVS and CDR2 FQNEAQ. CDR3 protein: CASSLARRTGSETQYF. DNA for the CDR3: TGTGCCAGCAGCTTAGCTCGCCGGACAGGTTCGGAGACCCAGTACTTC.

J is TRBJ2-5 and V is TRBV4-2; 7 bases map to TRBD2. This CDR3 spans 14 amino acids. V gave up 1 base and J gave up 1 base; unmatched junction bases: 0. Germline-derived CDR1 and CDR2 are LGHNA and YNFKEQ. In nucleotides, the CDR3 is TGTGCCAGCAGCCAAGGGGGGGGCCAAGAGACCCAGTACTTC. Encoded protein: CASSQGGGQETQYF.

The chain joins TRBV19 to TRBJ2-3; possible D gene TRBD1, 5 bases. Germline lookup yields CDR1 LNHDA and CDR2 SQIVND (reference sequence). The CDR3 contains 11 residues. CDR3 sequence reads: CAAGKADTQYF. The CDR3 bases are TGTGCAGCAGGGAAGGCAGATACGCAGTATTTT.

Here the CDR3 reads CASSDPGEKLFF. Written as DNA, the CDR3 is TGTGCCAGCAGCGACCCGGGTGAAAAACTGTTTTTT. J is TRBJ1-4 and V is TRBV7-9; no firm D call. Germline lookup yields CDR1 SEHNR and CDR2 FQNEAQ (reference sequence). This CDR3 region has 12 residues. Deletions cut 5 bases from V and 7 bases from J, with 8 bases between.

The chain combines TRBV19 with TRBJ2-7, with D perhaps TRBD2 (6 bases). The CDR3 sequence is 14 residues long. V was pared by 6 bases and J by 1 base, with 13 bases between. Per germline, CDR1 LNHDA and CDR2 SQIVND (reference sequence). CDR3 in amino acids: CASRRERGSYEQYF. The CDR3, as DNA: TGTGCCAGTAGACGGGAGAGGGGATCCTACGAGCAGTACTTC.

The chain combines TRBV4-1 with TRBJ1-1; D gene uncertain. The CDR3 is 14 residues long. CDR1 and CDR2 from the germline V gene are MGHRA and YSYEKL. Trimming removed 5 bases from V and 10 bases from J, with 20 bases in between. CDR3 in amino acids: CASSYTDRAGGAFF. CDR3 bases: TGCGCCAGCAGCTATACGGACCGGGCAGGAGGAGCTTTCTTT.

Note on this clone: In the same sample, other DNA sequences code for this CDR3. The chain recombines TRBV2 with TRBJ2-7; TRBD1 agrees at 11 bases. The CDR3 consists of 13 residues. Germline V lookup: CDR1 SNHLY, CDR2 FYNNEI. The trim removed 6 bases at V and 6 bases at J, leaving 4 bases unmatched. CDR3 bases: TGTGCCAGCAGCGGACAGGGGGCCGGCGAGCAGTACTTC. Encoded protein: CASSGQGAGEQYF.